The following is a T cell receptor beta chain sequence with its context. The target antigen is unknown. This entry is derived from a study of cytomegalovirus exposure and HLA in healthy donors. Whole-study context: It was reported in a later analysis that the same platform had been used for the 120 validation repertoires as for the 550 to 700 first-cohort repertoires.

Data came from immunoSEQ multiplex PCR; TCRdb stores just in-frame clones and leaves some out. The table lists nearly 200,000 clones, roughly 84% of them singletons. The study's findings and limits: The classifier, whose performance was assessed in both the original and validation cohorts, reportedly diagnosed cytomegalovirus status with high specificity and sensitivity. Rare TCR sequences predominated, though certain public TCRs were found in many donors. One later analysis, an examination of the 120 validation repertoires, found that first-cohort TCR clusters tended to co-occur in them.

The sequenced material came from PBMCs. The clonotype originates from a woman in her 30s in good health and CMV-seropositive.

The CDR3 nucleotides are TGTGCCGTGCCCGGGACTAGCGTCGATGAGCAGTTCTTC. Protein product: CAVPGTSVDEQFF. This rearrangement joins TRBV13 to TRBJ2-1; 10 bases are a match to TRBD2. CDR3 length: 13 residues. Trimming took 11 bases from V and 8 from J; bases not matched to a gene: 9. The germline gives CDR1 PRHDT, CDR2 FYEKMQ (reference sequence).